The 26 T cell receptor beta chains presented below share a single source sample, sequenced in a study of T cell changes during pregnancy in multiple sclerosis. Method: immunoSEQ multiplex PCR; TCRdb's copy keeps in-frame clones and lacks some. The table lists almost 55,000 clones, around 90% of them singletons. Source: CD8+ T cells from peripheral blood mononuclear cells, taken before pregnancy. These receptors all stem from a female donor with multiple sclerosis, enrolled in a pregnancy study.

The chain couples TRBV15 to TRBJ2-5; 8 positions agree with TRBD1. With 5 bases clipped from V and 4 bases from J, the junction kept 3 bases outside the gene matches. The germline V gene encodes CDR1 LNHNV and CDR2 YYDKDF (reference sequence). The CDR3 has 13 residues. CDR3 in amino acids: CATSPGGGETQYF. The CDR3 nucleotides read TGTGCCACCAGCCCAGGGGGCGGAGAGACCCAGTACTTC.

The J gene is TRBJ1-2, the V gene TRBV7-6; no firm D call. CDR3 length equals 13 residues. Germline assignment: CDR1 SGHVS and CDR2 FNYEAQ. Trimming took 0 bases from V and 6 from J, leaving 8 bases between them. The DNA for the CDR3 is TGTGCCAGCAGCTTAGCAACAGACAATGGCTACACCTTC. Translated: CASSLATDNGYTF. The variable domain in full, with the rest retrieved from reference TRBV7-6 and TRBJ1-2, is GAGVSQSPRYKVTKRGQDVALRCDPISGHVSLYWYRQALGQGPEFLTYFNYEAQQDKSGLPNDRFSAERPEGSISTLTIQRTEQRDSAMYRCASSLATDNGYTFGSGTRLTVV.

This clone appeared a single time. The V gene is TRBV5-6, the J gene TRBJ2-7; D might be TRBD2 (6 bases). V gave up 0 bases and J gave up 6 bases, with 10 bases separating them. The CDR3 is 13 amino acids. Germline CDR1 and CDR2: SGHDT and YYEEEE. The CDR3 bases are TGTGCCAGCAGCTTGGGGGACTGGCTCGAGCAGTACTTC. This sequence encodes CASSLGDWLEQYF.

This clone turned up a few times. The rearrangement links TRBV10-3 to TRBJ2-7, with 8 bases that match TRBD2. V lost 7 bases, J lost 5 bases, and 7 bases stayed unmatched. CDR1 is ENHRY, CDR2 SYGVKD, per germline. The CDR3 runs to 13 residues. CDR3 in amino acids: CAITAGGRNEQYF. Written as DNA, the CDR3 is TGTGCCATCACCGCGGGAGGACGGAACGAGCAGTACTTC.

The CDR3 sequence: CASSDLRQHYTF. CDR3 DNA: TGTGCCAGCAGCGACCTCCGACAGCACTACACCTTC. The V gene is TRBV7-9, the J gene TRBJ1-2, with D possibly matching TRBD1 (5 bases). The CDR3 consists of 12 residues. Trimming removed 5 bases from V and 10 bases from J, with 14 bases in between. The V gene's germline CDR1 is SEHNR and CDR2 FQNEAQ (reference sequence).

The rearrangement uses TRBV4-3 and TRBJ1-4; tentative D call: TRBD1 (5 bases). V was pared by 3 bases and J by 0 bases, with 20 bases between. The germline V gene has CDR1 LGHNA and CDR2 YSLEER. The CDR3 is made up of 19 amino acids. The CDR3 spells CASSHAWWGPPATNEKLFF. The CDR3 DNA follows: TGCGCCAGCAGCCATGCCTGGTGGGGCCCGCCTGCAACTAATGAAAAACTGTTTTTT.

The V gene is TRBV5-5, the J gene TRBJ1-1, with a weak D call TRBD1 (5 bases). Germline loops: CDR1 SGHKS, CDR2 YYEKEE (reference sequence). This CDR3 comprises 14 residues. Trimming took 2 bases from V and 3 from J, leaving 11 bases between them. The CDR3 sequence: CASSFGEGYTEAFF. DNA of the CDR3: TGTGCCAGCAGCTTCGGGGAGGGGTACACTGAAGCTTTCTTT. The complete variable domain, with remaining parts taken from reference TRBV5-5 and TRBJ1-1, reads DAGVTQSPTHLIKTRGQQVTLRCSPISGHKSVSWYQQVLGQGPQFIFQYYEKEERGRGNFPDRFSARQFPNYSSELNVNALLLGDSALYLCASSFGEGYTEAFFGQGTRLTVV.

The J gene is TRBJ2-1, the V gene TRBV5-5, with D perhaps TRBD2 (5 bases). Trimming took 4 bases from V and 3 from J, leaving 11 bases between them. CDR3 length: 14 residues. Germline loops: CDR1 SGHKS, CDR2 YYEKEE (reference sequence). The chain's CDR3 is CASSHFRDYNEQFF. The CDR3 nucleotides are TGTGCCAGCAGCCATTTCCGGGACTACAATGAGCAGTTCTTC.

The chain carries TRBV7-6 and TRBJ1-2; 11 positions agree with TRBD1. Germline V gene sequence: CDR1 SGHVS, CDR2 FNYEAQ. The CDR3 is made up of 15 amino acids. With V trimmed by 4 bases and J by 7 bases, 8 bases remained unmatched. The CDR3 spells CASSSKTDRGLGYTF. For the CDR3, the DNA is TGTGCCAGCAGCTCAAAAACGGACAGGGGGCTTGGCTACACCTTC.

A word on this clone: An end of the junction differs from the germline gene, which may be a read error. This chain uses TRBV7-7 with TRBJ2-2, with 10 bases lining up with TRBD1. Germline-derived CDR1 and CDR2 are SSHAT and FNYEAQ (reference sequence). This CDR3 has 20 residues. The CDR3 coding sequence is TGTGCTAGCAGCCCATACCCGGGACAGGGGTCGACCTCGAACACCGGGGAGCTGTTTTTT. Its protein product is CASSPYPGQGSTSNTGELFF.

The chain couples TRBV4-3 to TRBJ1-4; D gene uncertain. V lost 0 bases to trimming and J lost 4 bases, with 12 bases between them. The CDR3 is 16 amino acids. Germline CDR1 is LGHNA and CDR2 is YSLEER. The CDR3 sequence: CASSQDTPGGNEKLFF. DNA of the CDR3: TGCGCCAGCAGCCAAGATACCCCTGGAGGTAATGAAAAACTGTTTTTT.

This chain joins TRBV15 and TRBJ2-1, with a tentative D call TRBD2 (6 bases). This CDR3 contains 12 residues. Germline CDR1 reads LNHNV; CDR2 reads YYDKDF (reference sequence). V gave up 5 bases and J gave up 8 bases, with 10 bases separating them. The CDR3 DNA follows: TGTGCCACCAGCTTCGGGAGAGATGAGCAGTTCTTC. Residues: CATSFGRDEQFF.

The chain uses TRBV4-3 and TRBJ1-1; D is unclear. This CDR3 is 15 amino acids long. Germline V gene sequence: CDR1 LGHNA, CDR2 YSLEER. With 4 bases removed from V and 4 bases from J, the gap between germline ends came to 16 bases. CDR3 DNA sequence: TGCGCCAGCAGCCGAATGATCTCCCCCGGCACTGAAGCTTTCTTT. Protein product: CASSRMISPGTEAFF.

The genes are TRBV7-9 and TRBJ2-7; TRBD1 is a possible D gene (5 bases). Between the trimmed V and J ends, which lost 5 bases and 3 bases, there was a span of 17 bases. Germline V gives CDR1 SEHNR, CDR2 FQNEAQ (reference sequence). CDR3 length equals 15 residues. CDR3 loop: CASSPVETENYEQYF. In nucleotides, the CDR3 is TGTGCCAGCAGCCCAGTGGAGACAGAAAACTACGAGCAGTACTTC.

This sequence joins TRBV15 and TRBJ1-1; a weak D match, TRBD1 (5 bases). The CDR3 has 16 residues. From germline, CDR1 is LNHNV and CDR2 YYDKDF (reference sequence). Trimming took 0 bases from V and 0 from J, leaving 11 bases between them. In DNA, the CDR3 is TGTGCCACCAGCAGAGAAGGGGCAGGGTTGAACACTGAAGCTTTCTTT. This gives the protein CATSREGAGLNTEAFF.

The chain carries TRBV27 and TRBJ1-2; weak D call: TRBD1 (6 bases). Trimming removed 6 bases at V and 5 bases at J, with 16 bases between. CDR1 is MNHEY, CDR2 SMNVEV, per germline (reference sequence). This CDR3 has 14 amino acids. The DNA for the CDR3 is TGTGCCAGCAGATTGGCAGGGGTTCCATATGGCTACACCTTC. This sequence encodes CASRLAGVPYGYTF.

This clone has a single count. The V and J genes are TRBV27 and TRBJ1-1; 8 bases fit TRBD1. The germline V gene has CDR1 MNHEY and CDR2 SMNVEV (reference sequence). With 4 bases clipped from V and 2 bases from J, the junction kept 12 bases outside the gene matches. CDR3 length: 17 amino acids. The CDR3 nucleotides read TGTGCCAGCAGTTCCCTCGCCCGGACAGGGACAAACACTGAAGCTTTCTTT. This codes for CASSSLARTGTNTEAFF.

The genes are TRBV9 and TRBJ1-2, with 8 positions matching TRBD1. This CDR3 is built from 13 residues. Germline V gene sequence: CDR1 SGDLS, CDR2 YYNGEE. The V and J ends lost 1 base and 6 bases, in that order; junction bases with no gene match: 2. This chain's CDR3 is CASSVTGGHGYTF. The CDR3 DNA follows: TGTGCCAGCAGCGTAACAGGGGGACATGGCTACACCTTC.

Comments on this clone: At one end, the junction sequence differs from germline, possibly due to a read error. V gene TRBV4-3 combines with J gene TRBJ1-5, with unresolved D. The CDR3 has 13 residues. Germline CDR1 is LGHNA and CDR2 is YSLEER. The CDR3 loop is CASSQDSYQPQHF. The CDR3 nucleotides read TGCGCCAGCAGCCAAGATAGCTATCAGCCCCAGCATTTT.

The J gene is TRBJ1-6, the V gene TRBV5-6, with 10 bases fitting TRBD1. The CDR3 is 15 residues long. Per germline, CDR1 SGHDT and CDR2 YYEEEE. J lost 9 bases, V lost 2 bases, and 5 bases had no gene match. CDR3 amino acids: CASSFGQGVSSPLHF. CDR3 coding DNA: TGTGCCAGCAGCTTTGGACAGGGGGTCAGTTCACCCCTCCACTTT.

The chain links TRBV4-3 to TRBJ1-5, with D unclear. This CDR3 has 14 residues. V was trimmed by 4 bases and J by 6 bases, leaving 13 bases between them. The germline gives CDR1 LGHNA, CDR2 YSLEER. The CDR3 DNA sequence: TGCGCCAGCAGCCCGACGCCCGAGGTTCAGCCCCAGCATTTT. Protein sequence: CASSPTPEVQPQHF.

In its sample, this clone was seen a few times. The chain joins TRBV9 to TRBJ1-1; D gene ambiguous. Germline CDR1 is SGDLS and CDR2 is YYNGEE. This CDR3 is 15 amino acids long. Trimming removed 3 bases from V and 6 bases from J, with 18 bases in between. CDR3 residues: CASSGSGESLSEAFF. Here the CDR3 DNA reads TGTGCCAGCAGCGGTAGTGGGGAGTCGCTCTCTGAAGCTTTCTTT. Based on the CDR3 plus reference TRBV9 and TRBJ1-1, the full variable domain is DSGVTQTPKHLITATGQRVTLRCSPRSGDLSVYWYQQSLDQGLQFLIQYYNGEERAKGNILERFSAQQFPDLHSELNLSSLELGDSALYFCASSGSGESLSEAFFGQGTRLTVV.

The chain joins TRBV6-5 to TRBJ1-3; tentative D call: TRBD1 (5 bases). CDR1 is MNHEY, CDR2 SVGAGI, per germline. The V gene lost 5 bases and the J gene lost 5 bases, with 7 bases spanning the gap. This CDR3 has 12 residues. CDR3 DNA sequence: TGTGCCAGCAGTACAGGAAGAAACACCATATATTTT. It is translated as CASSTGRNTIYF.

This chain links TRBV6-5 with TRBJ1-1, with D hard to call. CDR3 length: 16 residues. Germline CDR1 and CDR2: MNHEY and SVGAGI. Trimming left V 4 bases short and J 1 base short, with 16 bases between. The CDR3 DNA follows: TGTGCCAGCAGTTCCCCACACGGGGTGGCGAACACTGAAGCTTTCTTT. Protein product: CASSSPHGVANTEAFF.

The V call is TRBV4-1, the J call TRBJ1-5, with 7 bases aligning to TRBD1. Unmatched junction bases numbered 3, after V lost 5 bases and J lost 5 bases. The CDR3 runs 13 residues. CDR1 and CDR2 from the germline V gene are MGHRA and YSYEKL. This CDR3 is CASSYRGDQPQHF. The DNA of the CDR3 is TGCGCCAGCAGCTACAGGGGAGATCAGCCCCAGCATTTT.

The chain couples TRBV18 to TRBJ1-5, with 7 bases matching TRBD1. The V gene end was trimmed by 0 bases and the J gene end by 4 bases; junction bases not matched to a gene: 24. Germline CDR1 and CDR2: KGHSH and LQKENI. CDR3 size: 22 residues. The CDR3 bases are TGTGCCAGCTCACCACCAGACAGGGACGGGGTCCCTCCACTATCCGTTAATCAGCCCCAGCATTTT. It yields the protein CASSPPDRDGVPPLSVNQPQHF. Complete variable domain (other parts from reference TRBV18 and TRBJ1-5): NAGVMQNPRHLVRRRGQEARLRCSPMKGHSHVYWYRQLPEEGLKFMVYLQKENIIDESGMPKERFSAEFPKEGPSILRIQQVVRGDSAAYFCASSPPDRDGVPPLSVNQPQHFGDGTRLSIL.